A single sample gave rise to the 12 T cell receptor beta chains below, sequenced in a study of beta chain features in type 1 diabetes. Notes on the study in general: Type 1 diabetes patients had TCRB CDR3s that were shorter (moderately but significantly so) in all four CD4+ subsets.

The antigens of these receptors remain unknown. The investigators reverse transcribed all of the isolated RNA, so they sequenced expressed TCRB transcripts. Sequencing used immunoSEQ multiplex PCR; TCRdb keeps in-frame clones, though not all of them. The data show around 600,000 clones, 12% seen once. Sequenced sample: naive CD4+ T cells from blood. The receptors derive from a man aged 30-40 years with type 1 diabetes.

This clone has only a few counts. The chain recombines TRBV19 with TRBJ2-6, with 9 bases matching TRBD1. There are 18 residues in the CDR3. The V gene's germline CDR1 is LNHDA and CDR2 SQIVND (reference sequence). V shed 8 bases and J 4 bases; nucleotides not matched to a gene: 15. The CDR3 sequence is CASQLKDRGSAGANVLTF. The CDR3 coding sequence is TGTGCCAGTCAACTCAAGGACAGGGGATCTGCCGGGGCCAACGTCCTGACTTTC. Using reference TRBV19 and TRBJ2-6 for the parts outside the CDR3, the full variable domain is DGGITQSPKYLFRKEGQNVTLSCEQNLNHDAMYWYRQDPGQGLRLIYYSQIVNDFQKGDIAEGYSVSREKKESFPLTVTSAQKNPTAFYLCASQLKDRGSAGANVLTFGAGSRLTVL.

Comment on this clone: Within the sample, other DNA sequences also encode this same CDR3. The rearrangement joins TRBV4-3 to TRBJ1-1, with D possibly being TRBD1 (6 bases). The CDR3 is made up of 15 amino acids. The germline V gene has CDR1 LGHNA and CDR2 YSLEER. V was cut by 0 bases and J by 1 base, with 9 bases left in between. Here the CDR3 reads CASSQEGGGNTEAFF. The CDR3, as DNA: TGCGCCAGCAGCCAAGAGGGGGGCGGGAACACTGAAGCTTTCTTT.

This clone was seen more than once but under ten times. The chain uses TRBV2 and TRBJ2-1; D ambiguous. This CDR3 spans 11 amino acids. V was cut by 7 bases and J by 6 bases, with 7 bases left in between. CDR1 is SNHLY, CDR2 FYNNEI, per germline. The CDR3 nucleotides read TGTGCCAGCAACCCGGCCAATGAGCAGTTCTTC. It codes for CASNPANEQFF.

This clone was picked up a small number of times. V gene TRBV5-1 combines with J gene TRBJ2-3, with D unclear. This CDR3 has 14 residues. Germline V gene sequence: CDR1 SGHRS, CDR2 YFSETQ. Trimming took 0 bases from V and 4 from J, leaving 9 bases between them. CDR3 residues: CASSLGSPSDTQYF. The DNA for the CDR3 is TGCGCCAGCAGCTTGGGGAGTCCCTCAGATACGCAGTATTTT.

In this sample, this clone turned up a few times. The chain has TRBV4-3 and TRBJ2-1; no clear D gene. V lost 1 base to trimming and J lost 5 bases, with 6 bases between them. Germline CDR1 reads LGHNA; CDR2 reads YSLEER. This CDR3 region has 13 residues. The CDR3 spells CASSQAGHNEQFF. DNA of the CDR3: TGCGCCAGCAGCCAAGCCGGTCACAATGAGCAGTTCTTC.

A few counts support this clone. The CDR3 loop reads CASSLSGTGREKLFF. Written as DNA, the CDR3 is TGTGCCAGCAGCTTATCAGGGACAGGGCGCGAAAAACTGTTTTTT. The J gene is TRBJ1-4, the V gene TRBV7-2; TRBD1 matches at 9 bases. J gave up 8 bases and V 2 bases, and 6 bases lay outside the gene matches. The CDR3 extends over 15 amino acids. Germline V gene sequence: CDR1 SGHTA, CDR2 FQGNSA.

The chain recombines TRBV5-6 with TRBJ1-5; 11 bases are shared with TRBD1. Germline V gene data show CDR1 as SGHDT and CDR2 as YYEEEE. V was pared by 4 bases and J by 5 bases, with 14 bases of the junction left unmatched. This CDR3 comprises 18 residues. CDR3 protein: CASSPIRSDRGLDQPQHF. The DNA of the CDR3 is TGTGCCAGCAGCCCAATACGATCGGACAGGGGGCTTGATCAGCCCCAGCATTTT.

The chain links TRBV18 to TRBJ1-2; 10 nucleotides match TRBD1. There are 15 residues in the CDR3. Germline V gives CDR1 KGHSH, CDR2 LQKENI. V gave up 3 bases and J gave up 7 bases; unmatched junction bases: 8. The CDR3 DNA reads as TGTGCCAGCTCACCCTTTGGGACAGGGGAGCCTGGCTACACCTTC. Translating it yields CASSPFGTGEPGYTF.

This sequence joins TRBV4-3 and TRBJ2-7, with D tentatively TRBD1 (6 bases). Per the germline V gene, CDR1 is LGHNA and CDR2 is YSLEER. Deletions cut 4 bases from V and 0 bases from J, with 16 bases between. There are 16 residues in the CDR3. CDR3: CASSPAPGQLSYEQYF. The CDR3 DNA follows: TGCGCCAGCAGCCCTGCCCCTGGACAGCTCTCCTACGAGCAGTACTTC.

This clone was detected a few times. The rearrangement uses TRBV18 and TRBJ2-2; D is undetermined. Trimming pared 4 bases from V and 7 bases from J, leaving 4 bases between. The V gene's germline CDR1 is KGHSH and CDR2 LQKENI. The CDR3 has 11 amino acids. DNA for the CDR3: TGTGCCAGCTCACGCGACGGGGAGCTGTTTTTT. It is translated as CASSRDGELFF.

This clone was seen a few times. Other DNA sequences within the sample encode an identical CDR3. The chain recombines TRBV6-6 with TRBJ1-1; the match to TRBD1 covers 8 bases. J gave up 1 base and V 0 bases, and 1 base lay outside the gene matches. This CDR3 spans 15 amino acids. CDR1 is MNHNY, CDR2 SVGAGI, per germline (reference sequence). CDR3 DNA: TGTGCCAGCAGTTACTCAGGACAGGGGAACACTGAAGCTTTCTTT. This encodes CASSYSGQGNTEAFF.

The chain carries TRBV4-2 and TRBJ2-7; D remains unclear. Trimming removed 0 bases from V and 5 bases from J, with 14 bases in between. Germline V gene sequence: CDR1 LGHNA, CDR2 YNFKEQ. This CDR3 has 15 residues. CDR3 sequence (DNA): TGTGCCAGCAGCCAAGATCAGGCTATAGGTGACGAGCAGTACTTC. Protein: CASSQDQAIGDEQYF.